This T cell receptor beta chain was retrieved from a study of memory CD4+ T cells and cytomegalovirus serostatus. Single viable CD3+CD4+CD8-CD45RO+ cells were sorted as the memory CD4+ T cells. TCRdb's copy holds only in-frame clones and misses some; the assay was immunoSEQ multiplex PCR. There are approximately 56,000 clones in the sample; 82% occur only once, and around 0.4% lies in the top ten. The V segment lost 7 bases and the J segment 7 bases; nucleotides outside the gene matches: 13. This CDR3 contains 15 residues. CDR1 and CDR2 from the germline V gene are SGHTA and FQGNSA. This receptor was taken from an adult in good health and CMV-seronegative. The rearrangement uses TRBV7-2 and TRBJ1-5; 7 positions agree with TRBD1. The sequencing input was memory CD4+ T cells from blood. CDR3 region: CASNMDDREGQPQHF. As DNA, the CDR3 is TGTGCCAGCAACATGGATGACAGGGAGGGGCAGCCCCAGCATTTT.